A single sample is the source of the 22 T cell receptor beta chains below, sequenced in a study of cytomegalovirus exposure and HLA in healthy donors. PCR employed 60 Vbeta and 13 Jbeta primers. Sequenced by immunoSEQ multiplex PCR; TCRdb stores in-frame clones only, minus some. This table holds 60,000 to 80,000 clones, 60% to 65% found once. The source material was PBMCs. The receptors derive from a man aged 25 to 40 in good health and CMV-seronegative.

J is TRBJ1-1 and V is TRBV21-1; TRBD1 is taken as the D call from the table, unchecked against the DNA. TRBV21-1 is a pseudogene locus. The CDR3 covers 14 residues. The CDR3, as DNA: TGTGCCACTAACGGACAACCTATGAACACTGAAGCTTTCTTT. It is translated as CATNGQPMNTEAFF.

J is TRBJ2-3 and V is TRBV7-9; 8 bases match TRBD2. V lost 4 bases to trimming and J lost 5 bases; unmatched junction nucleotides: 8. The CDR3 is 15 residues long. Germline V gene sequence: CDR1 SEHNR, CDR2 FQNEAQ (reference sequence). Here the CDR3 DNA reads TGTGCCAGCAGCTCCGGGGGGGCTATTAGAGATACGCAGTATTTT. Its translation is CASSSGGAIRDTQYF.

V is TRBV13 and J is TRBJ2-7; D perhaps matches TRBD1 (6 bases). Germline V gene data show CDR1 as PRHDT and CDR2 as FYEKMQ (reference sequence). This CDR3 is built from 13 residues. Trimming left V 5 bases short and J 1 base short, with 9 bases between. CDR3 region: CASSRDTSYEQYF. CDR3 nucleotides: TGTGCCAGCAGCCGGGACACGTCCTACGAGCAGTACTTC.

This clone was seen only a few times. The chain employs TRBV7-9 and TRBJ2-5, with D unresolved. Trimming shortened V by 5 bases and J by 5 bases, and 9 bases separated the two germline ends. CDR1 and CDR2 (germline): SEHNR, FQNEAQ (reference sequence). This CDR3 spans 12 amino acids. The CDR3 loop reads CASSPSSETQYF. The CDR3 DNA sequence: TGTGCCAGCAGCCCCTCTTCGGAGACCCAGTACTTC.

The chain employs TRBV2 and TRBJ2-2, with 7 bases lining up with TRBD1. This CDR3 is built from 15 residues. V was pared by 6 bases and J by 1 base, with 5 bases of the junction left unmatched. CDR1 is SNHLY and CDR2 is FYNNEI in the germline V gene. The CDR3 sequence is CASSETGMNTGELFF. As DNA, the CDR3 is TGTGCCAGCAGCGAGACAGGGATGAACACCGGGGAGCTGTTTTTT.

The V and J genes are TRBV2 and TRBJ1-5; maybe TRBD1 (6 bases). V was cut by 5 bases and J by 0 bases, with 11 bases left in between. In germline, CDR1 is SNHLY, CDR2 FYNNEI. The CDR3 is made up of 15 amino acids. The CDR3 protein is CASSKGGISNQPQHF. The CDR3 nucleotides read TGTGCCAGCAGTAAGGGGGGGATTAGCAATCAGCCCCAGCATTTT.

CDR3 sequence reads: CASSFGQGYSNQPQHF. The CDR3 DNA follows: TGTGCCAGCAGCTTCGGTCAGGGCTATAGCAATCAGCCCCAGCATTTT. The chain combines TRBV5-6 with TRBJ1-5, with D perhaps TRBD1 (5 bases). There are 16 residues in the CDR3. Germline CDR1 SGHDT, CDR2 YYEEEE. V was shortened by 2 bases and J by 0 bases, with 12 bases between the two germline ends. Drawing the rest from reference TRBV5-6 and TRBJ1-5, the complete variable domain is DAGVTQSPTHLIKTRGQQVTLRCSPKSGHDTVSWYQQALGQGPQFIFQYYEEEERQRGNFPDRFSGHQFPNYSSELNVNALLLGDSALYLCASSFGQGYSNQPQHFGDGTRLSIL.

V usage is TRBV7-9 and J usage is TRBJ1-1; D might be TRBD1 (5 bases). The V end was cut by 8 bases, the J end by 1 base, with 14 bases between. There are 14 residues in the CDR3. CDR1 and CDR2 from the germline V gene are SEHNR and FQNEAQ (reference sequence). CDR3 region: CASLPGGRNTEAFF. The CDR3 DNA is TGTGCCAGCCTGCCGGGGGGGAGGAACACTGAAGCTTTCTTT. The entire variable domain, with the rest obtained from reference TRBV7-9 and TRBJ1-1, is as follows: DTGVSQNPRHKITKRGQNVTFRCDPISEHNRLYWYRQTLGQGPEFLTYFQNEAQLEKSRLLSDRFSAERPKGSFSTLEIQRTEQGDSAMYLCASLPGGRNTEAFFGQGTRLTVV.

This clone was recorded a few times. This chain links TRBV6-6 with TRBJ2-3; 10 bases fit TRBD2. Germline V gene data show CDR1 as MNHNY and CDR2 as SVGAGI (reference sequence). The CDR3 has 15 amino acids. Trimming at V came to 7 bases and at J to 3 bases, leaving 7 bases not matched to a gene. CDR3 DNA sequence: TGTGCCAGCACCCGAAGTAGCGGGGGGACAGATACGCAGTATTTT. Amino acid sequence: CASTRSSGGTDTQYF.

V and J are TRBV11-2 and TRBJ1-3, with 8 bases aligning to TRBD1. The CDR3 sequence is 18 residues long. Germline CDR1 SGHAT, CDR2 FQNNGV. With 5 bases clipped from V and 4 bases from J, the junction kept 16 bases outside the gene matches. The CDR3 is CASSRARTGGVGGNTIYF. DNA of the CDR3: TGTGCCAGCAGCAGGGCTCGAACAGGGGGGGTAGGAGGAAACACCATATATTTT.

The chain recombines TRBV7-2 with TRBJ2-3; TRBD2 aligns across 9 bases. V was clipped by 5 bases and J by 2 bases; unmatched bases: 8. The germline gives CDR1 SGHTA, CDR2 FQGNSA. This CDR3 has 16 residues. In DNA form, the CDR3 reads TGTGCCAGCAGCCAAAGGAGCGGGGGGATCACAGATACGCAGTATTTT. It yields the protein CASSQRSGGITDTQYF.

The rearrangement links TRBV9 to TRBJ2-2, with D possibly TRBD1 on 5 matching bases. Per germline, CDR1 SGDLS and CDR2 YYNGEE. The V end lost 4 bases, the J end lost 5 bases, and 12 bases lay between the germline ends. This CDR3 has 14 amino acids. DNA for the CDR3: TGTGCCAGCAGCCCCAGGGCCACGACCGGGGAGCTGTTTTTT. This translates into CASSPRATTGELFF.

This chain joins TRBV5-4 and TRBJ1-3, with 7 bases fitting TRBD1. Germline V lookup: CDR1 SGHNT, CDR2 YYREEE (reference sequence). The CDR3 length is 17 residues. Unmatched junction bases numbered 12, after V lost 3 bases and J lost 3 bases. The CDR3 spells CASSSLLNRGRGNTIYF. As DNA, the CDR3 is TGTGCCAGCAGCTCCCTTTTAAACAGGGGACGTGGAAACACCATATATTTT.

The chain links TRBV5-8 to TRBJ1-3; D possibly corresponds to TRBD1 (6 bases). In germline, CDR1 is SGHTS, CDR2 YDEGEE. CDR3 length: 17 amino acids. With 4 bases removed from V and 0 bases from J, the gap between germline ends came to 17 bases. In DNA form, the CDR3 reads TGTGCCAGCAGCCAGAATCTGGGACATCACTCTGGAAACACCATATATTTT. Translation gives CASSQNLGHHSGNTIYF.

This chain joins TRBV30 and TRBJ2-7, with TRBD2 identical over 12 bases. CDR3 length equals 14 residues. Germline trimming cut 4 bases from V and 9 bases from J; bases unmatched to any gene: 10. CDR1 and CDR2 from the germline V gene are GTSNPN and SVGIG (reference sequence). CDR3 in DNA: TGTGCCTGGACCCCGACTAGCGGGGGTAGGCTGCAGTACTTC. It translates to CAWTPTSGGRLQYF.

J is TRBJ1-1 and V is TRBV4-1; D is undetermined. V lost 3 bases, J lost 1 base, and 6 bases lay in between. CDR3 size: 13 residues. The germline V gene encodes CDR1 MGHRA and CDR2 YSYEKL. CDR3 DNA sequence: TGCGCCAGCAGCCATCCCAGGAACACTGAAGCTTTCTTT. The encoded protein is CASSHPRNTEAFF.

The chain carries TRBV29-1 and TRBJ2-7, with D perhaps TRBD1 (6 bases). Per germline, CDR1 SQVTM and CDR2 ANQGSEA. The CDR3 is 12 amino acids. Trimming shortened V by 6 bases and J by 5 bases, and 14 bases separated the two germline ends. For the CDR3, the DNA is TGCAGCGTACGAACAGGGTCAAACGAGCAGTACTTC. It translates to CSVRTGSNEQYF.

V gene TRBV13 combines with J gene TRBJ2-7; 9 nucleotides match TRBD1. J gave up 2 bases and V 4 bases, and 3 bases lay outside the gene matches. The germline V gene encodes CDR1 PRHDT and CDR2 FYEKMQ (reference sequence). This CDR3 has 14 residues. CDR3: CASSSDRGTYEQYF. The CDR3 region has the DNA TGTGCCAGCAGCTCGGACAGGGGAACCTACGAGCAGTACTTC.

V usage is TRBV6-1 and J usage is TRBJ1-5, with D perhaps matching TRBD1 (6 bases). Germline CDR1 is MNHNS and CDR2 is SASEGT. Trimming left V 0 bases short and J 5 bases short, with 11 bases between. The CDR3 is made up of 15 amino acids. CDR3 sequence: CASSEAGQFYQPQHF. The CDR3 DNA follows: TGTGCCAGCAGTGAAGCTGGACAGTTTTATCAGCCCCAGCATTTT.

The chain has TRBV7-8 and TRBJ1-5; a possible D gene is TRBD1 (6 bases). CDR1 and CDR2 (germline): SGHVS, FQNEAQ. The CDR3 runs to 14 residues. V lost 7 bases and J lost 5, with 15 bases in between. CDR3 region: CASTTGGAYQPQHF. Written as DNA, the CDR3 is TGTGCCAGCACCACGGGGGGGGCTTATCAGCCCCAGCATTTT.

The rearrangement joins TRBV7-9 to TRBJ2-1; TRBD1 might be the D (6 bases). CDR3 size: 14 residues. The V gene's germline CDR1 is SEHNR and CDR2 FQNEAQ (reference sequence). Trimming shortened V by 7 bases and J by 4 bases, and 14 bases separated the two germline ends. The CDR3 DNA sequence: TGTGCCAGCACCCCCGGAAGGGGGTACAATGAGCAGTTCTTC. This translates into CASTPGRGYNEQFF.

The genes are TRBV10-3 and TRBJ1-2; tentatively, D is TRBD1 (6 bases). Germline V gives CDR1 ENHRY, CDR2 SYGVKD. The CDR3 is 13 amino acids. V was pared by 3 bases and J by 7 bases, with 12 bases between. The CDR3 region has the DNA TGTGCCATCAGTGAAAGCGAACAGGGTGGCTACACCTTC. Protein: CAISESEQGGYTF.